These T cell receptor beta chains were read from a single sample in a study of blood T cell repertoires in COVID-19. Here immunoSEQ multiplex PCR was the method, and the copy in TCRdb shows in-frame clones only, minus some. The table lists around 180,000 clones, around 67% of them singletons. The sequenced sample was peripheral blood. These receptors were collected from a woman older than 75 with acute or convalescent COVID-19. CDR3s include the opening cysteine and the closing phenylalanine or tryptophan. D genes are given only for firm matches. Clone size is stated in some rows and not others, as once, few, many or a class when expanded.

V gene	clone size	D gene	J gene	CDR3 DNA	CDR3 protein
TRBV2	NA	TRBD1	TRBJ2-7	TGTGCCAGCAGACGTTCCGGGACAGGGTGGAACGAGCAGTACTTC	CASRRSGTGWNEQYF
TRBV5-1	few	NA	TRBJ2-1	TGCGCCAGCAGCTTGCCCTTTCCTAACAATGAGCAGTTCTTC	CASSLPFPNNEQFF
TRBV7-2	NA	NA	TRBJ1-1	TGTGCCAGCAGCCTCGGACAGTTTGAAGCTTTCTTT	CASSLGQFEAFF
TRBV27	NA	NA	TRBJ2-1	TGTGCCAGCAGTTTAACGGGGGGCGGGTCCTACAATGAGCAGTTCTTC	CASSLTGGGSYNEQFF
TRBV3-1/TRBV3-2	NA	NA	TRBJ2-7	TGTGCCAGCAGCCGGAACACAGGGAACTCGTACGAGCAGTACTTC	CASSRNTGNSYEQYF
TRBV28	NA	NA	TRBJ1-1	TGTGCCAGCAGTTCAGGGCAGAACACTGAAGCTTTCTTT	CASSSGQNTEAFF
TRBV6-6	NA	TRBD2	TRBJ2-7	TGTGCCAGCAGTCGAAACGCGGGGACTAGCGGCTACGAGCAGTACTTC	CASSRNAGTSGYEQYF
TRBV5-4	many	TRBD2	TRBJ2-1	TGTGCCAGCAGCTTGGGGGGAGGGTTTTACAATGAGCAGTTCTTC	CASSLGGGFYNEQFF
TRBV30	few	NA	TRBJ1-2	TGTGCCTGGAGCAACCTACAGGGAGCCTATGGCTACACCTTC	CAWSNLQGAYGYTF
TRBV4-2	few	NA	TRBJ1-5	TGTGCCAGCAGCCAACGGGGTCAGCCCCAGCATTTT	CASSQRGQPQHF
TRBV5-4	NA	TRBD1	TRBJ2-1	TGTGCCAGCAGGGAAGGACAGGGAAGATACAATGAGCAGTTCTTC	CASREGQGRYNEQFF
TRBV28	NA	TRBD1	TRBJ1-5	TGTGCCATTACGACAGGGCTAAATCAGCCCCAGCATTTT	CAITTGLNQPQHF
TRBV4-1	few	TRBD2	TRBJ2-7	TGCGCCAGCAGCCAAGATGGTGTAGCGGGAGGGCCGGGATACGAGCAGTACTTC	CASSQDGVAGGPGYEQYF
TRBV24-1	NA	TRBD1	TRBJ1-4	TGTGCCACCAGTGATAATACCGGGACAGGGCCTAATGAAAAACTGTTTTTT	CATSDNTGTGPNEKLFF
TRBV2	NA	NA	TRBJ1-1	TGTGCCAGCAGTGAACTTGGAGTGAACACTGAAGCTTTCTTT	CASSELGVNTEAFF
TRBV27	NA	TRBD1	TRBJ2-7	TGTGCCAGCAGACTTGGCGGACAGGGAGCGTTCTACGAGCAGTACTTC	CASRLGGQGAFYEQYF
TRBV5-6	NA	NA	TRBJ2-7	TGTGCCAGCAGCGTTGCGGGCGAGCAGTACTTC	CASSVAGEQYF
TRBV6-1	NA	NA	TRBJ1-5	TGTGCCAGCAGTGAAGTGTCTGATCAGCCCCAGCATTTT	CASSEVSDQPQHF
TRBV7-3	NA	TRBD2	TRBJ2-1	TGTGCCAGCAGCGAAGGCTCTAGCGGGCCCTTCAATGAGCAGTTCTTC	CASSEGSSGPFNEQFF
TRBV18	NA	NA	TRBJ1-1	TGTGCCAGCTCACTACAGGAGAACACTGAAGCTTTCTTT	CASSLQENTEAFF
TRBV6-2/TRBV6-3	NA	NA	TRBJ2-1	TGTGCCAGCAGTTATTCCCGGAATGAGCAGTTCTTC	CASSYSRNEQFF
TRBV2	NA	TRBD1	TRBJ2-3	TGTGCCAGCCAAGGGACAGGTAGCACAGATACGCAGTATTTT	CASQGTGSTDTQYF
TRBV19	NA	TRBD1	TRBJ1-1	TGTGCCAGCACAGGGGGCGTATGGACTGAAGCTTTCTTT	CASTGGVWTEAFF
TRBV7-2	NA	NA	TRBJ2-1	TGTGCCAGCAGCTTTCACACAGGAAACTACAATGAGCAGTTCTTC	CASSFHTGNYNEQFF
TRBV27	NA	NA	TRBJ2-1	TGTGCCAGCAGTTTACAGGGGAGCTCCTACAATGAGCAGTTCTTC	CASSLQGSSYNEQFF
TRBV28	NA	NA	TRBJ1-6	TGTGCCAGCAGCACAGGACAGACCTATTCACCCCTCCACTTT	CASSTGQTYSPLHF
TRBV28	NA	TRBD1	TRBJ2-5	TGTGCCAGCAGTCTGGGACAGGGGGAGACCCAGTACTTC	CASSLGQGETQYF
TRBV10-3	once	TRBD1	TRBJ1-6	TGTGCCATAGGTGACAGGGTAGGGTCACCCCTCCACTTT	CAIGDRVGSPLHF
TRBV5-1	NA	TRBD2	TRBJ2-1	TGCGCCAGCAGCTTGGTAGGAGCGGGAGGATGGAATGAGCAGTTCTTC	CASSLVGAGGWNEQFF
TRBV24-1	few	TRBD1	TRBJ2-3	TGTGCCACCAGTGATCCTCTCAGACAGGGGTCGGCAGATACGCAGTATTTT	CATSDPLRQGSADTQYF
TRBV18	once	NA	TRBJ1-2	TGTGCCACCGACCGGGGGGAGAGGTTCCAAATGGGCTACACCTTC	CATDRGERFQMGYTF
TRBV5-1	once	NA	TRBJ1-3	TGCGCCAGCAGCTTGTACTTCTTAACCTCTGGAAACACCATATATTTT	CASSLYFLTSGNTIYF
TRBV7-9	NA	TRBD2	TRBJ2-1	TGTGCCAGCAGCTTAGTCAAGATTACTAGCGCTACCTACAATGAGCAGTTCTTC	CASSLVKITSATYNEQFF
TRBV16	NA	NA	TRBJ2-2	TGTGCCAGCAGCCAACTTGCGGGCGGGGAGCTGTTTTTT	CASSQLAGGELFF
TRBV6-6	NA	NA	TRBJ2-3	TGTGCCAGCAGTTACCCGATAGGAGGGAGCCCAGATACGCAGTATTTT	CASSYPIGGSPDTQYF
TRBV4-3	NA	NA	TRBJ2-2	TGCGCCAGCAGCCAAGGGGGAGGGAACACCGGGGAGCTGTTTTTT	CASSQGGGNTGELFF
TRBV6-4	NA	NA	TRBJ1-3	TGTGCCAGCAGTGACTCTGGCCCCCCTCTAGTTTTCACCATATATTTT	CASSDSGPPLVFTIYF
TRBV6-6	NA	TRBD1	TRBJ2-7	TGTGCCAGCAGTCAGAGACAGGGCTACGAGCAGTACTTC	CASSQRQGYEQYF
TRBV6-2/TRBV6-3	NA	NA	TRBJ1-2	TGTGCCAGCAGTTACCTTAGCTATGGCTACACCTTC	CASSYLSYGYTF
TRBV9	NA	NA	TRBJ2-1	TGTGCCAGCAGCGATCAGGACTATCCCTACAATGAGCAGTTCTTC	CASSDQDYPYNEQFF
TRBV12-3/TRBV12-4	NA	NA	TRBJ1-2	TGTGCCAGCGGGCAAAACTATGGCTACACCTTC	CASGQNYGYTF
TRBV2	NA	TRBD1	TRBJ1-5	TGTGCCAGCAGTCCGGACAGGGGCAGTCAGCCCCAGCATTTT	CASSPDRGSQPQHF
TRBV7-2	few	NA	TRBJ2-7	TGTGCCAGCAGCTTAGCCGGAGGGGGCGCAGAGTACGAGCAGTACTTC	CASSLAGGGAEYEQYF
TRBV18	NA	NA	TRBJ1-4	TGTGCCAGCTCACCATCAGGGGCAGGGGAGCGGTTTTTT	CASSPSGAGERFF
TRBV2	NA	NA	TRBJ2-7	TGTGCCAGCAGCTACAGGGTTTTAAGTGAGCAGTACTTC	CASSYRVLSEQYF
TRBV7-9	NA	TRBD1	TRBJ2-1	TGTGCCAGCAGCTCAGGACAGGGGGGCTACAATGAGCAGTTCTTC	CASSSGQGGYNEQFF
TRBV13	NA	NA	TRBJ2-3	TGTGCCAGCAGCTTCGCAGATACGCAGTATTTT	CASSFADTQYF
TRBV27	NA	NA	TRBJ1-5	TGTGCCAGCAGTTTATCCTTAAGCGGCAATCAGCCCCAGCATTTT	CASSLSLSGNQPQHF
TRBV4-3	NA	NA	TRBJ2-7	TGCGCCAGCAGCCAAGATCCCACTTACGAGCAGTACTTC	CASSQDPTYEQYF
TRBV6-5	once	TRBD1	TRBJ2-1	TGTGCCAGCACCAGGGACAGGGGTCGGCAGTTCTTC	CASTRDRGRQFF
TRBV5-1	NA	TRBD2	TRBJ2-7	TGCGCCAGCAGCTTGGGGGGACTAGCGAACTACGAGCAGTACTTC	CASSLGGLANYEQYF
TRBV2	once	TRBD2	TRBJ2-1	TGTGCCAGCTCCGGGACTAGCGGGAGGGCCGGGGTTAATGAGCAGTTCTTC	CASSGTSGRAGVNEQFF
TRBV7-9	NA	NA	TRBJ2-7	TGTGCCAGCAGCCCCCCTAGGACTCAGGGAGGGCAGTACTTC	CASSPPRTQGGQYF
TRBV2	NA	NA	TRBJ1-1	TGTGCCAGCAGTAGGCAGGGCGGGATCACTGAAGCTTTCTTT	CASSRQGGITEAFF
TRBV5-1	NA	TRBD1	TRBJ1-6	TGCGCCAGCAGCTTCGGACAGGGGGCAGGTTCACCCCTCCACTTT	CASSFGQGAGSPLHF
TRBV5-1	once	NA	TRBJ2-7	TGCGCCAGCAGTATAGCTAGCGAGTACGAGCAGTACTTC	CASSIASEYEQYF